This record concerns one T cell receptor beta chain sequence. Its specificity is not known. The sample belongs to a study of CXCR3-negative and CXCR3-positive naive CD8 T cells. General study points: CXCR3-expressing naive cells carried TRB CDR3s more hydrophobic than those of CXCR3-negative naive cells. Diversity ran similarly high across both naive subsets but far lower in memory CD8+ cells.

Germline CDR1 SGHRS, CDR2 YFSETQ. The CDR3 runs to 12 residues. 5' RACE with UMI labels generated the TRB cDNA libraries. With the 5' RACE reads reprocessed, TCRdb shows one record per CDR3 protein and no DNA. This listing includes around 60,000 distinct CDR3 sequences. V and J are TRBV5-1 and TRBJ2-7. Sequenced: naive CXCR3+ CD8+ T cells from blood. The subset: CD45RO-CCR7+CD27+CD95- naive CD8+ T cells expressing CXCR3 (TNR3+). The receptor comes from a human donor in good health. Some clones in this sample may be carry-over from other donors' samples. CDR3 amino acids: CASSLIGNEQYF.